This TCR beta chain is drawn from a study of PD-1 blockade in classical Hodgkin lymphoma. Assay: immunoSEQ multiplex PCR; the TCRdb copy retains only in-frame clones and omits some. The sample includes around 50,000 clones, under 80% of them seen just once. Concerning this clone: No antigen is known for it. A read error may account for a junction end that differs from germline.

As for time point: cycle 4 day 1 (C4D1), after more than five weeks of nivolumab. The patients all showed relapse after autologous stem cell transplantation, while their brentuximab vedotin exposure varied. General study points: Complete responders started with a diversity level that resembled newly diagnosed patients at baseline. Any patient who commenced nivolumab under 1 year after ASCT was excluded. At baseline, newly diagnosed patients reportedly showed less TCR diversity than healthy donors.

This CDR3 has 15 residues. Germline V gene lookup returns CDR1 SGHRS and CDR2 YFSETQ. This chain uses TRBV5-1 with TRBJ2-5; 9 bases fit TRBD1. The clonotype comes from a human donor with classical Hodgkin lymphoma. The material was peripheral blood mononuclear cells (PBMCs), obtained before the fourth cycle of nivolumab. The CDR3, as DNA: TGCGCCAGCACCTTGAAACAGGGGGCCGTGGAGACCCAGTACTTC. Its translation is CASTLKQGAVETQYF.